This passage covers 13 T cell receptor beta chains from one sample sequenced in a study of blood T cells in healthy people across ages. A J-beta primer mix and a sample-barcoded 5' primer were used in a second PCR of about 7 to 12 cycles. Each CDR3 protein is one row after TCRdb ran MiXCR on the 5' RACE reads. The sample shows some 290,000 distinct CDR3 sequences, around 29% of them seen only once. The sequenced sample was blood. The receptor set was obtained from a woman in her 70s in good health.

This clonotype showed up just a few times. The chain combines TRBV27 with TRBJ2-5, with TRBD2 matching 15 bases. The length of the CDR3 is 17 residues. Germline V gene sequence: CDR1 MNHEY, CDR2 SMNVEV (reference sequence). The trim removed 5 bases at V and 5 bases at J, leaving 9 bases unmatched. CDR3 protein: CASSPRTSGRALETQYF. The CDR3 DNA sequence: TGTGCCAGCAGTCCGAGGACTAGCGGGAGGGCCCTTGAGACCCAGTACTTC.

The chain's CDR3 is CASSQGRPNTEAFF. The CDR3 DNA sequence: TGCGCCAGCAGCCAAGGCAGACCGAACACTGAAGCTTTCTTT. The chain recombines TRBV4-1 with TRBJ1-1; D is unresolved. V was cut by 1 base and J by 1 base, with 7 bases left in between. Germline CDR1 reads MGHRA; CDR2 reads YSYEKL. The CDR3 consists of 14 residues.

This clonotype showed up just a few times. The chain recombines TRBV29-1 with TRBJ1-2, with D uncertain. The V gene lost 5 bases and the J gene lost 6 bases, with 13 bases spanning the gap. The CDR3 is 12 amino acids. Germline V gene lookup returns CDR1 SQVTM and CDR2 ANQGSEA. CDR3 nucleotides: TGCAGCGTTCAGTCGACGTGGGATGGCTACACCTTC. Its translation is CSVQSTWDGYTF.

This clonotype showed up just a few times. This chain uses TRBV5-1 with TRBJ1-6; D unclear. Trimming left V 6 bases short and J 0 bases short, with 7 bases between. The CDR3 loop spans 14 amino acids. The germline gives CDR1 SGHRS, CDR2 YFSETQ. The chain's CDR3 is CASITFSYNSPLHF. Here the CDR3 DNA reads TGCGCCAGCATAACGTTCTCCTATAATTCACCCCTCCACTTT.

This clonotype has a handful of counts. The chain employs TRBV7-9 and TRBJ1-1; D call uncertain. The CDR3 length is 15 residues. V was cut by 4 bases and J by 1 base, with 13 bases left in between. Per germline, CDR1 SEHNR and CDR2 FQNEAQ (reference sequence). The CDR3, as DNA: TGTGCCAGCAGCTCTCGGACTGACACGAACACTGAAGCTTTCTTT. Protein sequence: CASSSRTDTNTEAFF.

This chain uses TRBV6-2 or TRBV6-3 with TRBJ2-7, with D possibly matching TRBD1 (6 bases). V lost 6 bases and J 2 bases, leaving 8 bases between the germline ends. The germline V gene has CDR1 MNHEY and CDR2 SVGEGT. There are 12 residues in the CDR3. The CDR3 is CASREGAYEQYF. For the CDR3, the DNA is TGTGCCAGCAGAGAGGGGGCCTACGAGCAGTACTTC.

The chain recombines TRBV18 with TRBJ1-1; no reliable D call. V lost 4 bases to trimming and J lost 4 bases, with 10 bases between them. The CDR3 spans 13 residues. Germline CDR1 KGHSH, CDR2 LQKENI. CDR3 protein: CASSRTEGTEAFF. The CDR3, as DNA: TGTGCCAGCTCACGTACCGAGGGCACTGAAGCTTTCTTT.

The chain combines TRBV11-2 with TRBJ2-5, with a tentative D call TRBD1 (6 bases). The CDR3 runs to 13 residues. Between the trimmed V and J ends, which lost 5 bases and 5 bases, there was a span of 12 bases. Germline loops: CDR1 SGHAT, CDR2 FQNNGV. CDR3: CASSPGGGETQYF. DNA for the CDR3: TGTGCCAGCAGCCCTGGTGGGGGCGAGACCCAGTACTTC.

This clonotype showed up many times. The chain employs TRBV18 and TRBJ1-5; 10 bases fit TRBD1. This CDR3 is 15 amino acids long. The V segment lost 3 bases and the J segment 2 bases; nucleotides outside the gene matches: 1. Per germline, CDR1 KGHSH and CDR2 LQKENI. The CDR3 is CASSPGTGGNQPQHF. The CDR3 nucleotides read TGTGCCAGCTCACCCGGGACAGGGGGCAATCAGCCCCAGCATTTT.

This chain connects TRBV6-5 to TRBJ2-1; TRBD1 might be the D (6 bases). The ends were cut back, 5 bases at V and 15 bases at J, with 17 bases in the middle. The CDR3 sequence is 12 residues long. Germline V gene sequence: CDR1 MNHEY, CDR2 SVGAGI. CDR3 sequence reads: CASSPTDGQTFF. Written as DNA, the CDR3 is TGTGCCAGCAGTCCGACGGACGGACAGACGTTCTTC.

This chain connects TRBV7-6 to TRBJ2-1, with D unclear. Trimming removed 5 bases from V and 0 bases from J, with 14 bases in between. Germline V gene data show CDR1 as SGHVS and CDR2 as FNYEAQ. This CDR3 contains 16 residues. The CDR3 protein is CASSPRGRSSYNEQFF. For the CDR3, the DNA is TGTGCCAGCAGCCCCCGCGGTCGTAGCTCCTACAATGAGCAGTTCTTC.

J is TRBJ1-1 and V is TRBV6-2 or TRBV6-3; D unclear. Germline assignment: CDR1 MNHEY and CDR2 SVGEGT. V was trimmed by 4 bases and J by 6 bases, leaving 15 bases between them. This CDR3 has 14 amino acids. CDR3 DNA sequence: TGTGCCAGCAGTTTCTCTAATAGTCCCCCTGAAGCTTTCTTT. Encoded protein: CASSFSNSPPEAFF.

This clonotype was picked up a small number of times. The gene calls are TRBV28 and TRBJ2-6; no clear D. CDR1 and CDR2 from the germline V gene are MDHEN and SYDVKM. Trimming removed 5 bases from V and 0 bases from J, with 11 bases in between. The length of the CDR3 is 16 residues. The CDR3 spells CASSSAGSSGANVLTF. In nucleotides, the CDR3 is TGTGCCAGCAGTAGTGCAGGCAGCTCTGGGGCCAACGTCCTGACTTTC.